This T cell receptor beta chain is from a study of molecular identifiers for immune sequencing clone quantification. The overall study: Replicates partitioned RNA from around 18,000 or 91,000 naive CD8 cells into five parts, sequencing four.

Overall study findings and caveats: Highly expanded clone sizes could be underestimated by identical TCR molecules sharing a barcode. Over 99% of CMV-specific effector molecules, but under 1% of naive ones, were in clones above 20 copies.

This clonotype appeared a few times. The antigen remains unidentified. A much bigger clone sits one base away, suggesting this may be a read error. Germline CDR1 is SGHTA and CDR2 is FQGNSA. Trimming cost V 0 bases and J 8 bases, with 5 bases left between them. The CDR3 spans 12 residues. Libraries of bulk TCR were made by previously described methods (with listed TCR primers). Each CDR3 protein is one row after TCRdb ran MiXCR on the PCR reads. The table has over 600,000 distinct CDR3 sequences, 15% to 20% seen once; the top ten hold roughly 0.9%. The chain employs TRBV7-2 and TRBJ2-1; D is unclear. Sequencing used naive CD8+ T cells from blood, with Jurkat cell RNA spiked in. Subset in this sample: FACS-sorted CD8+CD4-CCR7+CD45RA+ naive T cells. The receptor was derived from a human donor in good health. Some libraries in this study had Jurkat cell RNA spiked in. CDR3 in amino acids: CTSSLARDEQFF. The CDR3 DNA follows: TGTACCAGCAGCTTAGCGCGAGATGAGCAGTTCTTC. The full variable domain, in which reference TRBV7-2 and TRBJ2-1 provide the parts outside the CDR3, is GAGVSQSPSNKVTEKGKDVELRCDPISGHTALYWYRQSLGQGLEFLIYFQGNSAPDKSGLPSDRFSAERTGGSVSTLTIQRTQQEDSAVYLCTSSLARDEQFFGPGTRLTVL.